This entry describes one T cell receptor (beta chain). The sample is drawn from a study of blood T cell repertoires in COVID-19. The protocol was immunoSEQ multiplex PCR, while the TCRdb copy is restricted to in-frame clones and leaves out a portion. The profile shows about 250,000 clones, 70% to 90% of them singletons. CDR1 and CDR2 (germline): SQVTM, ANQGSEA. The CDR3 has 16 residues. Germline trimming cut 6 bases from V and 3 bases from J; bases unmatched to any gene: 11. The rearrangement links TRBV29-1 to TRBJ2-4, with 10 bases matching TRBD2. The sequenced sample was peripheral blood. The source is a man in his late teens or twenties with active or convalescent COVID-19. CDR3 in DNA: TGCAGCGTGGGGCTCCTAGCGGGAGCGGGCAAAAACATTCAGTACTTC. Its translation is CSVGLLAGAGKNIQYF. The whole variable domain, filled in from reference TRBV29-1 and TRBJ2-4, reads SAVISQKPSRDICQRGTSLTIQCQVDSQVTMMFWYRQQPGQSLTLIATANQGSEATYESGFVIDKFPISRPNLTFSTLTVSNMSPEDSSIYLCSVGLLAGAGKNIQYFGAGTRLSVL.